These T cell receptor beta chains were read from a single sample in a study of blood T cell repertoires in COVID-19. Method: immunoSEQ multiplex PCR; TCRdb's copy keeps in-frame clones and lacks some. The sample contains 30,000 to 40,000 clones, around nine tenths of which appear only once. The specimen sequenced was peripheral blood. These receptors were taken from a man aged 55-75 years with active COVID-19. Each CDR3 is given with its conserved first and last residue. D genes are given only for firm matches. Rows give clone size only sometimes, using once, few, many, or a class for an expanded clone.

D	size	V	J	DNA	CDR3
TRBD1	once	TRBV12-3/TRBV12-4	TRBJ1-6	TGTGCCAGCAGGCAGGGACAGTCACCCCTCCACTTT	CASRQGQSPLHF
.	once	TRBV4-1	TRBJ2-1	TGCGCCAGCAGCCAGGGATTGGGGACAGGACGAACCGGGGGGGAGCAGTTCTTC	CASSQGLGTGRTGGEQFF
.	.	TRBV12-3/TRBV12-4	TRBJ1-5	TGTGCCAGCAGTCCCGCGAATCAGCCCCAGCATTTT	CASSPANQPQHF
TRBD1	once	TRBV2	TRBJ1-1	TGTGCCAGCAGTGAGGAGGAAACAGGGGCGGCGGTGAACACTGAAGCTTTCTTT	CASSEEETGAAVNTEAFF
.	.	TRBV15	TRBJ2-5	TGTGCCACCAGCAGAGATACCGGAGGGGAGACCCAGTACTTC	CATSRDTGGETQYF
TRBD2	.	TRBV3-1/TRBV3-2	TRBJ2-1	TGTGCCAGCAGACGGGGACTAGCGGGAGCGGATGAGCAGTTCTTC	CASRRGLAGADEQFF
.	.	TRBV27	TRBJ2-5	TGTGCCAGCAGAGATCACAAGGAGACCCAGTACTTC	CASRDHKETQYF
.	.	TRBV18	TRBJ2-7	TGTGCCAGCTCACAGGCAGGGGGACTAGGCTCCTACGAGCAGTACTTC	CASSQAGGLGSYEQYF
TRBD1	.	TRBV5-4	TRBJ1-5	TGTGCCAGCAGCCCTACCTACAGGGGACCGAATCAGCCCCAGCATTTT	CASSPTYRGPNQPQHF
.	.	TRBV5-1	TRBJ2-2	TGCGCCAGCAGCGTGTGGGGGCTAGCCGACACCGGGGAGCTGTTTTTT	CASSVWGLADTGELFF
.	.	TRBV14	TRBJ2-1	TGTGCCAGCAGCCCTTTCGGTTACAATGAGCAGTTCTTC	CASSPFGYNEQFF
.	.	TRBV7-9	TRBJ2-7	TGTGCCAGCAGCTTCCTCCGACAGAGCTCCTACGAGCAGTACTTC	CASSFLRQSSYEQYF
TRBD1	.	TRBV5-4	TRBJ1-2	TGTGCCAGCAGCTTGCCGAGGGGGCTTGGCTACACCTTC	CASSLPRGLGYTF
TRBD1	.	TRBV27	TRBJ1-6	TGTGCCAGCAGTCTGGACAGGGGAAATAATTCACCCCTCCACTTT	CASSLDRGNNSPLHF
.	.	TRBV11-3	TRBJ2-2	TGTGCCAGCAGCTTAGACTCTACGAACACCGGGGAGCTGTTTTTT	CASSLDSTNTGELFF
TRBD1	once	TRBV27	TRBJ1-2	TGTGCCAGCAGTCCCCGACAGGGGCTTAAAGCGGGCGACTATGGCTACACCTTC	CASSPRQGLKAGDYGYTF
.	.	TRBV25-1	TRBJ2-7	TGTGCCAGCAGTGCCGGACTGGGAGAGCAGTACTTC	CASSAGLGEQYF
TRBD2	.	TRBV6-5	TRBJ2-5	TGTGCCAGCAGTTACGGGGCGGGAGGGAAAGAGACCCAGTACTTC	CASSYGAGGKETQYF